These T cell receptor beta chains were read from a single sample in a study of T cells in Graves' hyperthyroidism and ophthalmopathy. TCRdb called the multiplex PCR reads again in MiXCR, with one record for every CDR3 protein. The sample lists roughly 600,000 distinct CDR3 sequences; about 15% were seen once. Sequenced material: blood. The receptors were gathered from a woman aged 50 to 60 with Graves' ophthalmopathy. Both conserved end residues are part of each CDR3. Fields, in order: V gene, clone size, D gene, J gene, CDR3 DNA, CDR3 protein. The D gene is left open where the match is weak. A clone size is listed for some rows: how often the clone was seen (once, few, many), or a class if it is expanded.

V gene: TRBV7-9; clone size: many; D gene: TRBD2; J gene: TRBJ2-1; CDR3 DNA: TGTGCCAGCAGCTCGACTAGCGCGGGGTTCAATGAGCAGTTCTTC; CDR3 protein: CASSSTSAGFNEQFF
V gene: TRBV4-3; clone size: few; D gene: NA; J gene: TRBJ1-2; CDR3 DNA: TGCGCCAGCAGCCAGACAGGCTGGGACTATGGCTACACCTTC; CDR3 protein: CASSQTGWDYGYTF
V gene: TRBV4-3; clone size: NA; D gene: NA; J gene: TRBJ1-5; CDR3 DNA: TGCGCCAGCAGCCAAGTTCTGGGAGCCAATCAGCCCCAGCATTTT; CDR3 protein: CASSQVLGANQPQHF
V gene: TRBV6-5; clone size: many; D gene: NA; J gene: TRBJ2-7; CDR3 DNA: TGTGCCAGCAGTTACGCAGGTCTGATCTACGAGCAGTACTTC; CDR3 protein: CASSYAGLIYEQYF
V gene: TRBV12-3/TRBV12-4; clone size: many; D gene: NA; J gene: TRBJ1-2; CDR3 DNA: TGTGCCAGCAGTTTTCTGGGGGCAGGTTATGGCTACACCTTC; CDR3 protein: CASSFLGAGYGYTF
V gene: TRBV5-1; clone size: few; D gene: NA; J gene: TRBJ2-3; CDR3 DNA: TGCGCCAGCAGTTATACAGCACAAAACCCTTTCACAGATACGCAGTATTTT; CDR3 protein: CASSYTAQNPFTDTQYF
V gene: TRBV11-3; clone size: many; D gene: TRBD1; J gene: TRBJ2-1; CDR3 DNA: TGTGCCAGCAGCCCGACGCGGACAGGGGGCAATGAGCAGTTCTTC; CDR3 protein: CASSPTRTGGNEQFF
V gene: TRBV28; clone size: many; D gene: TRBD2; J gene: TRBJ2-3; CDR3 DNA: TGTGCCAGCAGCCAACCTAGCGGGAGGGCCTTAGATACGCAGTATTTT; CDR3 protein: CASSQPSGRALDTQYF
V gene: TRBV3-1; clone size: many; D gene: TRBD2; J gene: TRBJ2-1; CDR3 DNA: TGTGCCAGCAGCCTCGGGACTATCAGCTCCTACAATGAGCAGTTCTTC; CDR3 protein: CASSLGTISSYNEQFF
V gene: TRBV6-9; clone size: NA; D gene: TRBD2; J gene: TRBJ2-2; CDR3 DNA: TGTGCCAGCAGTTACACCGGGACTAGCGTGAACACCGGGGAGCTGTTTTTT; CDR3 protein: CASSYTGTSVNTGELFF
V gene: TRBV27; clone size: many; D gene: NA; J gene: TRBJ2-7; CDR3 DNA: TGTGCCAGCAGGCCCCTAGCGCCGAGTGGCTACGAGCAGTACTTC; CDR3 protein: CASRPLAPSGYEQYF
V gene: TRBV3-1; clone size: many; D gene: NA; J gene: TRBJ2-7; CDR3 DNA: TGTGCCAGCAGCGAACACGCTAGCGACTACGAGCAGTACTTC; CDR3 protein: CASSEHASDYEQYF
V gene: TRBV2; clone size: many; D gene: TRBD1; J gene: TRBJ1-2; CDR3 DNA: TGTGCCAGTTATGGACAGGTTAACTATGGCTACACCTTC; CDR3 protein: CASYGQVNYGYTF
V gene: TRBV20-1; clone size: few; D gene: NA; J gene: TRBJ1-6; CDR3 DNA: TGCAGTGCAAAGAAGGTCGGACCGAATTCACCCCTCCACTTT; CDR3 protein: CSAKKVGPNSPLHF
V gene: TRBV7-9; clone size: NA; D gene: NA; J gene: TRBJ2-2; CDR3 DNA: TGTGCCGGCGACTTCGGGGAGCTGTTTTTT; CDR3 protein: CAGDFGELFF
V gene: TRBV12-3/TRBV12-4; clone size: many; D gene: TRBD2; J gene: TRBJ2-1; CDR3 DNA: TGTGCCAGCAGTCCAACCCAACTAGCGGGAGTTTACAATGAGCAGTTCTTC; CDR3 protein: CASSPTQLAGVYNEQFF
V gene: TRBV24-1; clone size: many; D gene: TRBD1; J gene: TRBJ2-5; CDR3 DNA: TGTGCCACCAGTGATTTGCCTCATCTACTGGACAGGACCCAAGAGACCCAGTACTTC; CDR3 protein: CATSDLPHLLDRTQETQYF
V gene: TRBV20-1; clone size: many; D gene: NA; J gene: TRBJ2-5; CDR3 DNA: TGCAGTGCTCCGATCGGGAACGGAGAGACCCAGTACTTC; CDR3 protein: CSAPIGNGETQYF
V gene: TRBV2; clone size: once; D gene: NA; J gene: TRBJ2-7; CDR3 DNA: TGTGCCAGCAGTGAAAAAGGACACGGTGGTGGGCAGTACTTC; CDR3 protein: CASSEKGHGGGQYF
V gene: TRBV6-1; clone size: few; D gene: NA; J gene: TRBJ1-3; CDR3 DNA: TGTGCCAGCAGTGACGGACAGAGCTCTGGAAACACCATATATTTT; CDR3 protein: CASSDGQSSGNTIYF
V gene: TRBV15; clone size: few; D gene: NA; J gene: TRBJ1-3; CDR3 DNA: TGTGCCACCAGCAGAGACAAGGGCCGCGGAAACACCATATATTTT; CDR3 protein: CATSRDKGRGNTIYF
V gene: TRBV20-1; clone size: NA; D gene: TRBD1; J gene: TRBJ2-7; CDR3 DNA: TGCAGTGCTAAAACAGGGGACGGATACGAGCAGTACTTC; CDR3 protein: CSAKTGDGYEQYF
V gene: TRBV5-1; clone size: many; D gene: NA; J gene: TRBJ2-1; CDR3 DNA: TGCGCCAGCAGTGGTAGCGGCCTTCGGGATGAGCAGTTCTTC; CDR3 protein: CASSGSGLRDEQFF
V gene: TRBV27; clone size: few; D gene: TRBD1; J gene: TRBJ2-1; CDR3 DNA: TGTGCCAGCAGTACAGGGGGCACATACAATGAGCAGTTCTTC; CDR3 protein: CASSTGGTYNEQFF
V gene: TRBV20-1; clone size: few; D gene: TRBD2; J gene: TRBJ2-2; CDR3 DNA: TGCAGTGCTAGAGATTGGCGGGAGGGCCGGCCCGGGGAGCTGTTTTTT; CDR3 protein: CSARDWREGRPGELFF
V gene: TRBV7-2; clone size: many; D gene: NA; J gene: TRBJ2-7; CDR3 DNA: TGTGCCAGCAGCCCGGTGGGGGGCGCATACGAGCAGTACTTC; CDR3 protein: CASSPVGGAYEQYF
V gene: TRBV28; clone size: many; D gene: NA; J gene: TRBJ1-5; CDR3 DNA: TGTGCCAGCAGTCGACAGTACAATCAGCCCCAGCATTTT; CDR3 protein: CASSRQYNQPQHF
V gene: TRBV7-2; clone size: many; D gene: NA; J gene: TRBJ2-3; CDR3 DNA: TGTGCCAGCAGCTTATCCTTGCAAGCTCTGGTCACAGATACGCAGTATTTT; CDR3 protein: CASSLSLQALVTDTQYF
V gene: TRBV11-2; clone size: many; D gene: TRBD1; J gene: TRBJ2-7; CDR3 DNA: TGTGCCAGCAGCAGAGCTGTGGGACAGGGGTACGAGCAGTACTTC; CDR3 protein: CASSRAVGQGYEQYF
V gene: TRBV6-2/TRBV6-3; clone size: NA; D gene: NA; J gene: TRBJ1-5; CDR3 DNA: TGTGCCAGTAAACGACAGCTCAATCAGCCCCAGCATTTT; CDR3 protein: CASKRQLNQPQHF
V gene: TRBV2; clone size: few; D gene: TRBD2; J gene: TRBJ2-1; CDR3 DNA: TGTGCCACCGGGACTAGCGCCTACAATGAGCAGTTCTTC; CDR3 protein: CATGTSAYNEQFF
V gene: TRBV7-2; clone size: NA; D gene: NA; J gene: TRBJ1-3; CDR3 DNA: TGTGCCAGCAGCCTTTTGGGCGGCCTCTCTGGAAACACCATATATTTT; CDR3 protein: CASSLLGGLSGNTIYF
V gene: TRBV6-1; clone size: many; D gene: NA; J gene: TRBJ1-2; CDR3 DNA: TGTGCCAGCAGTGAAGTTTGGGCCACGGTTTATGGCTACACCTTC; CDR3 protein: CASSEVWATVYGYTF
V gene: TRBV28; clone size: few; D gene: NA; J gene: TRBJ2-1; CDR3 DNA: TGTGCCAGCAGTTTAGTCGGCGGGTGGAGCTCCTACAATGAGCAGTTCTTC; CDR3 protein: CASSLVGGWSSYNEQFF
V gene: TRBV20-1; clone size: many; D gene: NA; J gene: TRBJ1-2; CDR3 DNA: TGCAGTGCTAGAGGCGGGGGCGCCGGTCCCTATGGCTACACCTTC; CDR3 protein: CSARGGGAGPYGYTF
V gene: TRBV12-3/TRBV12-4; clone size: many; D gene: TRBD2; J gene: TRBJ2-1; CDR3 DNA: TGTGCCAGCAGCTTAAAGACAACTAGCGGGAGGCCAAATGAGCAGTTCTTC; CDR3 protein: CASSLKTTSGRPNEQFF
V gene: TRBV6-1; clone size: many; D gene: NA; J gene: TRBJ1-5; CDR3 DNA: TGTGCCAGCAGACAGGACAGTAATAGCAATCAGCCCCAGCATTTT; CDR3 protein: CASRQDSNSNQPQHF
V gene: TRBV28; clone size: few; D gene: NA; J gene: TRBJ1-3; CDR3 DNA: TGTGCCAGCAGCAGAATCCTGACTGGAAACACCATATATTTT; CDR3 protein: CASSRILTGNTIYF
V gene: TRBV30; clone size: many; D gene: NA; J gene: TRBJ1-3; CDR3 DNA: TGTGCCTGGAGTCTTCAGCCGGACACCATATATTTT; CDR3 protein: CAWSLQPDTIYF
V gene: TRBV5-1; clone size: few; D gene: TRBD2; J gene: TRBJ2-4; CDR3 DNA: TGCGCCAGCAGCTTGGCCTTTGGACTAGGCGACATTCAGTACTTC; CDR3 protein: CASSLAFGLGDIQYF
V gene: TRBV6-2/TRBV6-3; clone size: NA; D gene: NA; J gene: TRBJ2-4; CDR3 DNA: TGTGCTTCCCAAGGCGGAGGGGAGAACATTCAGTACTTC; CDR3 protein: CASQGGGENIQYF
V gene: TRBV15; clone size: few; D gene: NA; J gene: TRBJ2-6; CDR3 DNA: TGTGCCACCAGCAGACCCCACTTTGGTGCAGGGGCCAACGTCCTGACTTTC; CDR3 protein: CATSRPHFGAGANVLTF
V gene: TRBV2; clone size: NA; D gene: TRBD1; J gene: TRBJ1-2; CDR3 DNA: TGTGGCAGCAGAGAAGGACAGGGGGCAGGTGGCTACACCTTC; CDR3 protein: CGSREGQGAGGYTF
V gene: TRBV9; clone size: few; D gene: TRBD2; J gene: TRBJ2-2; CDR3 DNA: TGTGCCAGCAAGAGGGGACTAGCGGACAACACCGGGGAGCTGTTTTTT; CDR3 protein: CASKRGLADNTGELFF
V gene: TRBV27; clone size: NA; D gene: NA; J gene: TRBJ2-7; CDR3 DNA: TGTGCCAGCAGTTTACGTCCGGGGGATGAGCAGTACTTC; CDR3 protein: CASSLRPGDEQYF
V gene: TRBV24-1; clone size: few; D gene: TRBD2; J gene: TRBJ2-5; CDR3 DNA: TGTGCCACCAGTGATGAACTAGCGGGAGTGGAAGAGACCCAGTACTTC; CDR3 protein: CATSDELAGVEETQYF
V gene: TRBV7-2; clone size: many; D gene: TRBD2; J gene: TRBJ2-3; CDR3 DNA: TGTGCCAGCATCCTTATCCGTAGCGGGGTGAGCACAGATACGCAGTATTTT; CDR3 protein: CASILIRSGVSTDTQYF